These 8 T cell receptor beta chains came from one sample sequenced in a study of T cells in Graves' hyperthyroidism and ophthalmopathy. It was RNA transcripts that yielded the amplified TCR beta CDR3 regions. The HTBI primer set was used in a first-round RT-PCR of the TCR CDR3. TCRdb processed the multiplex PCR reads anew with MiXCR; each CDR3 protein has one entry. The data show fewer than 550,000 distinct CDR3 sequences, approximately 25% seen once. The sample was blood. The origin of the receptors is a woman in her thirties with Graves' ophthalmopathy.

In this sample, this clonotype turned up many times. This chain connects TRBV10-3 to TRBJ1-1; D is undetermined. From germline, CDR1 is ENHRY and CDR2 SYGVKD. The V and J ends lost 3 bases and 1 base respectively, with 6 bases between them. The CDR3 consists of 13 residues. CDR3 DNA sequence: TGTGCCATCAGTGATCAACAGAACACTGAAGCTTTCTTT. The encoded protein is CAISDQQNTEAFF.

The chain has TRBV6-4 and TRBJ2-5; the D is unclear. The CDR3 is made up of 13 amino acids. Germline CDR1 is MRHNA and CDR2 is SNTAGT. Trimming stripped 8 bases from V and 1 base from J, with 11 bases between. CDR3 nucleotides: TGTGCCAGCTGTAGTACAGTCCAAGAGACCCAGTACTTC. Protein: CASCSTVQETQYF.

This clonotype has at least ten counts. The CDR3 DNA reads TGTGCCAGCAGGGACAGTGGAAACTATGGCTACACCTTC. This codes for CASRDSGNYGYTF. V is TRBV14 and J is TRBJ1-2, with a possible D match to TRBD1 (6 bases). The CDR3 runs to 13 residues. CDR1 SGHDN and CDR2 FVKESK come from the germline V gene. V gave up 6 bases and J gave up 2 bases, with 10 bases separating them.

This chain uses TRBV11-2 with TRBJ1-1; D uncertain. Germline CDR1 is SGHAT and CDR2 is FQNNGV. Trimming cost V 5 bases and J 7 bases, with 14 bases left between them. This CDR3 contains 13 residues. CDR3 sequence: CASSQGATGEAFF. CDR3 DNA: TGTGCCAGCAGCCAAGGTGCTACCGGTGAAGCTTTCTTT.

This clonotype appeared a few times. This chain joins TRBV6-5 and TRBJ2-7; 7 nucleotides match TRBD1. CDR1 is MNHEY, CDR2 SVGAGI, per germline. The V segment lost 0 bases and the J segment 2 bases; nucleotides outside the gene matches: 4. The CDR3 length is 15 residues. The DNA of the CDR3 is TGTGCCAGCAGTTACTCGAGGCAGGGGGCCTACGAGCAGTACTTC. This translates into CASSYSRQGAYEQYF.

This clonotype was observed at least ten times. This chain connects TRBV20-1 to TRBJ1-5; D call uncertain. The CDR3 totals 12 residues. The germline V and J ends were trimmed by 3 bases and 1 base, with 4 bases remaining between them. The V gene's germline CDR1 is DFQATT and CDR2 SNEGSKA (reference sequence). The CDR3 DNA reads TGCAGTGCTAGGAGGAGCAATCAGCCCCAGCATTTT. It translates to CSARRSNQPQHF.

This clonotype occurred a few times. This chain uses TRBV19 with TRBJ1-3; 8 bases are shared with TRBD1. CDR3 length equals 14 residues. CDR1 is LNHDA and CDR2 is SQIVND in the germline V gene (reference sequence). V lost 8 bases and J lost 3; bases outside the gene matches: 6. The CDR3 DNA reads TGTGCCAGTCTCCGACAGGGGTATGGAAACACCATATATTTT. Its translation is CASLRQGYGNTIYF.

The V gene is TRBV5-1, the J gene TRBJ1-1, with TRBD1 as a possible D gene (6 bases). Germline V gives CDR1 SGHRS, CDR2 YFSETQ. This CDR3 has 14 residues. The ends were cut back, 2 bases at V and 7 bases at J, with 15 bases in the middle. CDR3 residues: CASSFLFQGSEAFF. DNA of the CDR3: TGCGCCAGCAGCTTTCTTTTTCAGGGGAGTGAAGCTTTCTTT.